A selection of T cell receptor beta chains follows, all from one sample in a study of technical replicates of blood from several donors. Using immunoSEQ multiplex PCR, the repertoire was profiled, and TCRdb retains in-frame clones only, with some absent. Altogether about 70,000 clones are present, 80% to 95% being singletons, with the ten largest covering roughly 0.39%. The material sequenced was T cells isolated from PBMCs. Source of these receptors: a human donor in good health. Both conserved end residues are part of each CDR3. Fields, in order: CDR3 DNA, CDR3 protein, V gene, J gene, clone size, D gene, CDR3 length. A D gene is named only where the DNA matches it firmly. The size entry is marked missing in some rows and otherwise reads once, few, many or a size class.

TGTGCCAGCAGCCTCTTTACTAGCGGGAGAGGCGATACGCAGTATTTT	CASSLFTSGRGDTQYF	TRBV14	TRBJ2-3	-	TRBD2	16
TGTGCCAGCAGCGCAGACCTTGGAGGTTCCGGCACAGATACGCAGTATTTT	CASSADLGGSGTDTQYF	TRBV9	TRBJ2-3	-	-	17
TGTGCCAGCAGTTTGTGGGGGCGACAAAACTCTGGAAACACCATATATTTT	CASSLWGRQNSGNTIYF	TRBV28	TRBJ1-3	-	-	17
TGTGCCAGCAGCTCTAAGGGGGACAGGGCTTCCCATGGCTACACCTTC	CASSSKGDRASHGYTF	TRBV7-8	TRBJ1-2	-	TRBD1	16
TGCGCCAGCAGCTTGGGCGGGGTCGGGGAAAAACTGTTTTTT	CASSLGGVGEKLFF	TRBV5-1	TRBJ1-4	-	-	14
TGCGCCAGCGGACCCTATCTAGCGGGGGAGCAGTTCTTC	CASGPYLAGEQFF	TRBV10-1	TRBJ2-1	-	TRBD2	13
TGTGCCAGCAGCGTAGGGCTAGAGTTGGGCGGGGAGCTGTTTTTT	CASSVGLELGGELFF	TRBV9	TRBJ2-2	-	-	15
TGTGCCAGCAGTACCACAGGGGGACCCTGGGGCAATCAGCCCCAGCATTTT	CASSTTGGPWGNQPQHF	TRBV27	TRBJ1-5	-	TRBD1	17
TGTGCCAGCAGCCTTGGCAACACCGGGGAGCTGTTTTTT	CASSLGNTGELFF	TRBV4-2	TRBJ2-2	-	-	13
TGTGCCAGCAGTTACTCGAATGCGGTGAACACTGAAGCTTTCTTT	CASSYSNAVNTEAFF	TRBV6-5	TRBJ1-1	-	-	15
TGTGCCAGCAAAGCATACTCGAGCTCCTACGAGCAGTACTTC	CASKAYSSSYEQYF	TRBV28	TRBJ2-7	-	-	14
TGCGCCAGCAGCCAAGTTGCTAGCGGGAGGGCCGGGGAGACCCAGTACTTC	CASSQVASGRAGETQYF	TRBV4-1	TRBJ2-5	-	TRBD2	17
TGTGCCAGTAGTACGGGTGCAACTAATGAAAAACTGTTTTTT	CASSTGATNEKLFF	TRBV19	TRBJ1-4	-	-	14
TGTGCCAGAAGCCCAGTAGAGACCCAGTACTTC	CARSPVETQYF	TRBV5-3	TRBJ2-5	-	-	11
TGCGCCAGCAGCTTGGAAGCATCATTTAACTATGGCTACACCTTC	CASSLEASFNYGYTF	TRBV5-1	TRBJ1-2	once	-	15
TGTGCCAGCAGCGAAGTGGAGATTACCATGAACACTGAAGCTTTCTTT	CASSEVEITMNTEAFF	TRBV7-3	TRBJ1-1	-	-	16
TGTGCCAGCAGTGAAATTAGCGCTGACTCCTACAATGAGCAGTTCTTC	CASSEISADSYNEQFF	TRBV2	TRBJ2-1	-	-	16
TGTGCCAGCAGCCCGACAGGGAGAGTGGGCTATGGCTACACCTTC	CASSPTGRVGYGYTF	TRBV7-8	TRBJ1-2	-	TRBD1	15